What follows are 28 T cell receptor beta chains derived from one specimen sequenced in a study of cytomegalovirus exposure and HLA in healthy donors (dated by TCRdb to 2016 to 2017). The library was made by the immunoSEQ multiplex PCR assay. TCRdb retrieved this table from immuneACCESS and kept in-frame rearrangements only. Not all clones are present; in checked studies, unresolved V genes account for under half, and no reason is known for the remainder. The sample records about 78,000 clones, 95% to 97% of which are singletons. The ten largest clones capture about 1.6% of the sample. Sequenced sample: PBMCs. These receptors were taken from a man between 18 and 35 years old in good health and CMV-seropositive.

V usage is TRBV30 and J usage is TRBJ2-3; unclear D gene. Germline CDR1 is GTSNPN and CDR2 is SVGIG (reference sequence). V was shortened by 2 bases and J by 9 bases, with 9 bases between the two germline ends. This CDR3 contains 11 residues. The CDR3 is CAWSSSVTQYF. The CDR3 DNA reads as TGTGCCTGGAGTTCCAGCGTGACGCAGTATTTT.

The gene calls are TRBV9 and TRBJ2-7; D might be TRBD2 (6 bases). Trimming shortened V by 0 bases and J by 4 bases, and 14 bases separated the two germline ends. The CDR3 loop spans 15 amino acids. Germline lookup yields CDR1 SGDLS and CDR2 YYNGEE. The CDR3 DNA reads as TGTGCCAGCAGCGTAGACGGGAGTGGGGGATACGAGCAGTACTTC. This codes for CASSVDGSGGYEQYF.

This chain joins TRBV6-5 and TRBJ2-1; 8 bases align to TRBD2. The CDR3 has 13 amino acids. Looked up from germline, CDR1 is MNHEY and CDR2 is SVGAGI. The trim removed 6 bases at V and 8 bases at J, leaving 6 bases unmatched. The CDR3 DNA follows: TGTGCCAGCAGCATGCTAGCGGGCGATGAGCAGTTCTTC. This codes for CASSMLAGDEQFF.

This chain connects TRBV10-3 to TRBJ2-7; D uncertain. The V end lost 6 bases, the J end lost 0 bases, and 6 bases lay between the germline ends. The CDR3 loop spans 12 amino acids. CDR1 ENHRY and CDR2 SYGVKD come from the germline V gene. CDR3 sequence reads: CAIRTYSYEQYF. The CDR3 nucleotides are TGTGCCATCAGAACTTACTCCTACGAGCAGTACTTC.

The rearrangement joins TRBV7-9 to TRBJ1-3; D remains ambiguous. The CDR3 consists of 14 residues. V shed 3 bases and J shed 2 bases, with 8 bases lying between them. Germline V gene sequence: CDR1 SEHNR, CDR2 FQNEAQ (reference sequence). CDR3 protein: CASSLSLAGNTIYF. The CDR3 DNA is TGTGCCAGCAGCTTGAGCCTGGCTGGAAACACCATATATTTT.

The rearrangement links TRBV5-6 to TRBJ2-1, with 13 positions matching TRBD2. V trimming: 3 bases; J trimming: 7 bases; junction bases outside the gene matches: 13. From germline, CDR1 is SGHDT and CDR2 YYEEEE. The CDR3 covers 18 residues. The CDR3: CASSSPSRLAGGGNEQFF. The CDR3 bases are TGTGCCAGCAGCTCCCCCTCCCGACTAGCGGGAGGAGGGAATGAGCAGTTCTTC.

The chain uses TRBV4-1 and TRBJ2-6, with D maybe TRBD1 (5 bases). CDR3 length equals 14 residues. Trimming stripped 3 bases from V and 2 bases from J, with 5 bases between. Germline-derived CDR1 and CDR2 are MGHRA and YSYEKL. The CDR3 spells CASSHRAGANVLTF. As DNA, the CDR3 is TGCGCCAGCAGCCACAGGGCTGGGGCCAACGTCCTGACTTTC.

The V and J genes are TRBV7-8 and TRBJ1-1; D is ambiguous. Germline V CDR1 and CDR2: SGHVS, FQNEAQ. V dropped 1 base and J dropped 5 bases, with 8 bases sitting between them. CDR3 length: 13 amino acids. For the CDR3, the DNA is TGTGCCAGCAGCTTAGTTCTTAGTACTGAAGCTTTCTTT. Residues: CASSLVLSTEAFF.

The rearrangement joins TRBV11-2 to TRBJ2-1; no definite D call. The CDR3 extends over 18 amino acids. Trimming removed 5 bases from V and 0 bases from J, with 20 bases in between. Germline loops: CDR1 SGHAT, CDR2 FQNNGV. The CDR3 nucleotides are TGTGCCAGCAGCGCCGTCCACCCTACAGTTGACTCCTACAATGAGCAGTTCTTC. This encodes CASSAVHPTVDSYNEQFF. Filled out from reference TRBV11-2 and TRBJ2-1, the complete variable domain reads EAGVAQSPRYKIIEKRQSVAFWCNPISGHATLYWYQQILGQGPKLLIQFQNNGVVDDSQLPKDRFSAERLKGVDSTLKIQPAKLEDSAVYLCASSAVHPTVDSYNEQFFGPGTRLTVL.

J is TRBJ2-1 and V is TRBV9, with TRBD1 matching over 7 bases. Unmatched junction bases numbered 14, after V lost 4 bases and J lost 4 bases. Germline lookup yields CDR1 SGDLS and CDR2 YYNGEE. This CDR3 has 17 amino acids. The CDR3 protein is CASSSDLRQGNYNEQFF. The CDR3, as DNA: TGTGCCAGCAGCTCCGATTTGCGACAGGGAAATTACAATGAGCAGTTCTTC.

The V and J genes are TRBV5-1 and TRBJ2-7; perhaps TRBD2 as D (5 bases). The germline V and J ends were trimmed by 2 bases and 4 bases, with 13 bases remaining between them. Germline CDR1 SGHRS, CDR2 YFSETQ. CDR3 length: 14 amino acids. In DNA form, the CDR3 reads TGCGCCAGCAGCTTCGACGGCCCGGGATACGAGCAGTACTTC. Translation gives CASSFDGPGYEQYF. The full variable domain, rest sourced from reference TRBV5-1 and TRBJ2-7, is KAGVTQTPRYLIKTRGQQVTLSCSPISGHRSVSWYQQTPGQGLQFLFEYFSETQRNKGNFPGRFSGRQFSNSRSEMNVSTLELGDSALYLCASSFDGPGYEQYFGPGTRLTVT.

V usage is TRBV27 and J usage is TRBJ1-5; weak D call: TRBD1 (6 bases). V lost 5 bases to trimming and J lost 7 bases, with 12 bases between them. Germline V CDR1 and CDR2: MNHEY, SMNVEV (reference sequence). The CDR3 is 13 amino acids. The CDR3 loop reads CASSTGNGQPQHF. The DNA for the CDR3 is TGTGCCAGCAGTACAGGGAATGGGCAGCCCCAGCATTTT.

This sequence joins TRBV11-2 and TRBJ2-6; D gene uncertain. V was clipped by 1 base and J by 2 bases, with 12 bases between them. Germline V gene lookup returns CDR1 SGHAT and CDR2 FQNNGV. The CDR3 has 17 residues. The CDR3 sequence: CASSLGAVRAGANVLTF. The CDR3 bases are TGTGCCAGCAGCTTAGGCGCCGTGAGAGCTGGGGCCAACGTCCTGACTTTC.

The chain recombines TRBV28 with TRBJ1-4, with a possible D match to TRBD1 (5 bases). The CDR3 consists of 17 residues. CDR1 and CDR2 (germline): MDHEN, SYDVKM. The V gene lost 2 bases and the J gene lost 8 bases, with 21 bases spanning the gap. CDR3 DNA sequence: TGTGCCAGCAGTTTAATCCCGTCGACAGCCTCATCGGAAAAACTGTTTTTT. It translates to CASSLIPSTASSEKLFF.

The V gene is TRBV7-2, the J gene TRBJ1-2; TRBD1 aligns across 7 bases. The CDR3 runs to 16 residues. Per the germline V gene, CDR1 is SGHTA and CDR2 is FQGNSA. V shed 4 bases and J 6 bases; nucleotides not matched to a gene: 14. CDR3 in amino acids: CASSYGPEGARDGYTF. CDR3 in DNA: TGTGCCAGCAGCTACGGGCCAGAGGGGGCAAGGGATGGCTACACCTTC.

The DNA of the CDR3 is TGTGCCAGCAGTTACTCGAATTACAGAACCGAAGAGACCCAGTACTTC. This sequence encodes CASSYSNYRTEETQYF. The V call is TRBV6-6, the J call TRBJ2-5; the D is unclear. This CDR3 comprises 16 residues. The V gene's germline CDR1 is MNHNY and CDR2 SVGAGI (reference sequence). Trimming pared 0 bases from V and 3 bases from J, leaving 14 bases between.

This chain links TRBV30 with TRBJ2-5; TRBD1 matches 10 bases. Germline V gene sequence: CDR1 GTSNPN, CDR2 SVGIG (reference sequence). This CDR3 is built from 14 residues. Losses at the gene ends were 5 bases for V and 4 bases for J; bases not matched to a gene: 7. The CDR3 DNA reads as TGTGCCTGGGGGGCGGGACAGGGGCTAGAGACCCAGTACTTC. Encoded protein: CAWGAGQGLETQYF.

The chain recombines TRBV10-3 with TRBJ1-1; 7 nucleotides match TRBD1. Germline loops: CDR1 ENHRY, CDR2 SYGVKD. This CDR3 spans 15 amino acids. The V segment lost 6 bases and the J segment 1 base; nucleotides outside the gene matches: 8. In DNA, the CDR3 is TGTGCCATCAGGCCGGGACAGAAGGGGAACACTGAAGCTTTCTTT. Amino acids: CAIRPGQKGNTEAFF.

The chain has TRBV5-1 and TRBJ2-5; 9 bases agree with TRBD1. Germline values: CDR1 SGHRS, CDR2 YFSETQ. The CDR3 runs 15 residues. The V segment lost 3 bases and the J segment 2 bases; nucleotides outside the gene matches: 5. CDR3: CASSSLGTGQETQYF. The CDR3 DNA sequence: TGCGCCAGCAGCTCCTTGGGGACAGGGCAAGAGACCCAGTACTTC.

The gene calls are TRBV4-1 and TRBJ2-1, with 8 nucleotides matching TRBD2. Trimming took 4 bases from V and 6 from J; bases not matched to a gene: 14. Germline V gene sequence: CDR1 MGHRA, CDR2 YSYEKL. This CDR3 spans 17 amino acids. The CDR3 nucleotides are TGCGCCAGCAGCCCCAATCCGGGACTAGAAATCCCCAATGAGCAGTTCTTC. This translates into CASSPNPGLEIPNEQFF.

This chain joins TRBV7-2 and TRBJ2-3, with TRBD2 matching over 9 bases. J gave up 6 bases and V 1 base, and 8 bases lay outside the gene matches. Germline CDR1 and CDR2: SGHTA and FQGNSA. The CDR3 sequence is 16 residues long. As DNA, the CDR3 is TGTGCCAGCAGCTTAGGAGCTAGCGGGACCCCCGATACGCAGTATTTT. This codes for CASSLGASGTPDTQYF.

The CDR3 loop is CSVVFGATSRSGTGELFF. The CDR3 nucleotides read TGCAGCGTTGTGTTTGGGGCGACTAGCCGTTCCGGCACCGGGGAGCTGTTTTTT. The chain joins TRBV29-1 to TRBJ2-2; 7 bases fit TRBD2. The germline CDR1 and CDR2 sequences are SQVTM and ANQGSEA. The CDR3 is 18 amino acids. The trim removed 4 bases at V and 4 bases at J, leaving 18 bases unmatched.

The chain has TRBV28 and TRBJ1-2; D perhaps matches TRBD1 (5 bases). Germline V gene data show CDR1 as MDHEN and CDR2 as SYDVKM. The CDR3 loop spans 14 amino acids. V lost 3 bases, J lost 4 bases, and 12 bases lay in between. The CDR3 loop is CASSLLQASYGYTF. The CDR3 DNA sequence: TGTGCCAGCAGTTTGCTACAGGCTAGCTATGGCTACACCTTC.

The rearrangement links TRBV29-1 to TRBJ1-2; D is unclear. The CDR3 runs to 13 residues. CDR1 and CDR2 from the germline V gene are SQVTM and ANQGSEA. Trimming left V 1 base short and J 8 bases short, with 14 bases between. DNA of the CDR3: TGCAGCGTTGAAGGCGACAATAGAAGCGGCTACACCTTC. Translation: CSVEGDNRSGYTF.

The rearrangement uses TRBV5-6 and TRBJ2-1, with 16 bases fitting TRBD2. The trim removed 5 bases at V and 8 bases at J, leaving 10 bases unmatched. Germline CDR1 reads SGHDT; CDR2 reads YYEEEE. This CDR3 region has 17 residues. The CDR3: CASSTSGTSGREDEQFF. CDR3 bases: TGTGCCAGCAGTACATCCGGGACTAGCGGGAGGGAGGATGAGCAGTTCTTC.

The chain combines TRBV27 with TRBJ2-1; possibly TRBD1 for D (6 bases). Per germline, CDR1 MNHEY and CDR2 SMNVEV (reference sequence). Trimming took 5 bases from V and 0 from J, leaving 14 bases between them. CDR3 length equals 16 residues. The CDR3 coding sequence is TGTGCCAGCAGTCCGGACAGAGAGTACTCCTACAATGAGCAGTTCTTC. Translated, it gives CASSPDREYSYNEQFF.

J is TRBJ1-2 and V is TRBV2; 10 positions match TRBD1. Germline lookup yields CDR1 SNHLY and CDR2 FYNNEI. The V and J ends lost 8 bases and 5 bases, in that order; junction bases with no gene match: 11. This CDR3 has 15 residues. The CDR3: CASCPQGGQGYGYTF. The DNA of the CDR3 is TGTGCCAGCTGCCCACAGGGGGGACAGGGGTATGGCTACACCTTC.

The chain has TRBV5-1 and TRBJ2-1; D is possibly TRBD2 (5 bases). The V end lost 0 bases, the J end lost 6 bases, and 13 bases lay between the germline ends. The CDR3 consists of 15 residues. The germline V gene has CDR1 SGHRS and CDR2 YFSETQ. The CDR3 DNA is TGCGCCAGCAGCTTGGGGCAGGCGGAGGTCAATGAGCAGTTCTTC. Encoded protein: CASSLGQAEVNEQFF.